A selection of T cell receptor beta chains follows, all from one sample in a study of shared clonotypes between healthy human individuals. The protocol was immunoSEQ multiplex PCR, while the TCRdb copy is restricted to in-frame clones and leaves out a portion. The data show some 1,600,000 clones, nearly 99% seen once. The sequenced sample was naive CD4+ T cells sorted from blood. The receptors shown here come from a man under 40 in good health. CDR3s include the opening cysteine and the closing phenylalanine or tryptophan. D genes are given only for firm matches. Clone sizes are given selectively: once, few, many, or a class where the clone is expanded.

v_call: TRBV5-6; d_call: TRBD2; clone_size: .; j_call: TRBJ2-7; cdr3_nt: TGTGCCAGCAGCTTGGCCAGTACTAGCGGAAGTCCCTACGAGCAGTACTTC; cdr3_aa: CASSLASTSGSPYEQYF
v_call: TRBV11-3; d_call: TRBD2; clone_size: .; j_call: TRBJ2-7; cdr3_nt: TGTGCCAGCAGCTCGGGACTATCCGACCCTGAGCAGTACTTC; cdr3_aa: CASSSGLSDPEQYF
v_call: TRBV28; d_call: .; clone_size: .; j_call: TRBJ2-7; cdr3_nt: TGTGCCAGCGCTTACCTCTCCTACGAGCAGTACTTC; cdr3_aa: CASAYLSYEQYF
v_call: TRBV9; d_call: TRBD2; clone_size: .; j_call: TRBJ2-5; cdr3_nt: TGTGCCAGCAGCGTAGGCCTAGCGGGAGTGGAAGAGACCCAGTACTTC; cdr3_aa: CASSVGLAGVEETQYF
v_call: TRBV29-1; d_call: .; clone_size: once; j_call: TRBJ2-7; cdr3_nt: TGCAGCGTGTCAGGGCCCGAGCAGTACTTC; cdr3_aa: CSVSGPEQYF
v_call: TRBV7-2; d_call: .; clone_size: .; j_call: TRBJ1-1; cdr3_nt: TGTGCCAGCAGGACAAACACTGAAGCTTTCTTT; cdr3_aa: CASRTNTEAFF
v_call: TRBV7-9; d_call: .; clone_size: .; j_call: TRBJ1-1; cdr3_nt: TGTGCCAGCAGCCCCTCGGGACGGATGAACACTGAAGCTTTCTTT; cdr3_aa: CASSPSGRMNTEAFF
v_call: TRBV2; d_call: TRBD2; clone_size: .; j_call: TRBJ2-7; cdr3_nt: TGTGCCAGCAGTGCCCTGCTAGCGGCTTCCGAGCAGTACTTC; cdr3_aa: CASSALLAASEQYF
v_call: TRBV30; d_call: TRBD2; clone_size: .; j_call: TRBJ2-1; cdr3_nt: TGTGCCGGACAGGGACTAGCGGGGGGGCTTGGTGAGCAGTTCTTC; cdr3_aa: CAGQGLAGGLGEQFF
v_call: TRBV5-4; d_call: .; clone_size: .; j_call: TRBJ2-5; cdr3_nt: TGTGCCAGCAGCTCGACAAGGGGGAGGGAGACCCAGTACTTC; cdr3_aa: CASSSTRGRETQYF
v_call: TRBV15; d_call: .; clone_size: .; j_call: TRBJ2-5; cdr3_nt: TGTGCCACCAGCAGAGATCGTGTGAAAGAGACCCAGTACTTC; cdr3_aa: CATSRDRVKETQYF
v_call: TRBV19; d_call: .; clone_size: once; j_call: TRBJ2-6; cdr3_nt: TGTGCCAGTAGTTTCCTCAGCTCTGGGGCCAACGTCCTGACTTTC; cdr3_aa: CASSFLSSGANVLTF
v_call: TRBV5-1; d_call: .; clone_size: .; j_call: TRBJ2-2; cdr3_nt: TGCGCCAGCAGCTTAACCCCTTTCAGCAGGGCTTCGAGAGGAGCCGGGGAGCTGTTTTTT; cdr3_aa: CASSLTPFSRASRGAGELFF
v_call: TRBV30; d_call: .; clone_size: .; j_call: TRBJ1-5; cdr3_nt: TGTGCCTGGAGTGTGGGAGCTTATCGCAATCAGCCCCAGCATTTT; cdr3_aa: CAWSVGAYRNQPQHF
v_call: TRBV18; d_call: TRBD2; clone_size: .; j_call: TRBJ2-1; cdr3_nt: TGTGCCAGCTCCCGGACTAGCGGGAGGACCTACAATGAGCAGTTCTTC; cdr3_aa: CASSRTSGRTYNEQFF
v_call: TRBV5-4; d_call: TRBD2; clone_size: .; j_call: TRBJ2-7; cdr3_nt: TGTGCCAGCAGTTCTGCGGGGGGGGAGCAGTACTTC; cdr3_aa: CASSSAGGEQYF
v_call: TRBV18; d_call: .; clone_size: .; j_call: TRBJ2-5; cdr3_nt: TGTGCCAGCTCACGAGACGGAGAGACCCAGTACTTC; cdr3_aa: CASSRDGETQYF
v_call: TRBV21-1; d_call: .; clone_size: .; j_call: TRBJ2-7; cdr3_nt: TGTGCCAGCAGCAAAGATCACAGGGGGGCGGGGACCTACGAGCAGTACTTC; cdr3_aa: CASSKDHRGAGTYEQYF
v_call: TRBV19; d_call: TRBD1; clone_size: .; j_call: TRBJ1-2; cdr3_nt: TGTGCCAGTAGTTCTCTGAGGACAGGGGGCAAGAAGAATGGCTACACCTTC; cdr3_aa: CASSSLRTGGKKNGYTF
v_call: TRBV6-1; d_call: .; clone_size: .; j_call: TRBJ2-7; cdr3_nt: TGTGCCAGCAGTGACACCCCCCGACAGTCCTACGAGCAGTACTTC; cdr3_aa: CASSDTPRQSYEQYF
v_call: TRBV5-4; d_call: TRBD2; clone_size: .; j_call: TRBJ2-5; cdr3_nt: TGTGCCAGCAGCCAAGGATTCGGAGGCGGGAGAGTACAAGAGACCCAGTACTTC; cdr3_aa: CASSQGFGGGRVQETQYF
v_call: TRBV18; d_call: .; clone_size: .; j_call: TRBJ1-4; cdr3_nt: TGTGCCAGCTCACCCCAACAGGGCAGTACAGCTAATGAAAAACTGTTTTTT; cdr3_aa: CASSPQQGSTANEKLFF
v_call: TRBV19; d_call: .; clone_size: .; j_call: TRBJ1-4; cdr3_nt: TGTGCCAGTTGGAGTTCTACTAATGAAAAACTGTTTTTT; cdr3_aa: CASWSSTNEKLFF
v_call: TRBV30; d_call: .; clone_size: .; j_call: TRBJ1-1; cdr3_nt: TGTGCCTGGAGTGTCCGGGGCCGCACTGAAGCTTTCTTT; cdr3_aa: CAWSVRGRTEAFF
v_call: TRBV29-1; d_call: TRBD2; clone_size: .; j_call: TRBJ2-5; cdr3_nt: TGCAGCGTCGGGGGACTAGCGTTATGGGAGACCCAGTACTTC; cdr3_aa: CSVGGLALWETQYF
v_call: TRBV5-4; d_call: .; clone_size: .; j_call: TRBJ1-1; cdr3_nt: TGTGCCAGCAGCTTCCCAGGGGAGAGCACTGAAGCTTTCTTT; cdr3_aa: CASSFPGESTEAFF
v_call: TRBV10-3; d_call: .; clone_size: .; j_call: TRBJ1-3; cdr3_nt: TGTGCCATCAGGAGGACAACCGAAACCCTCAACACCATATATTTT; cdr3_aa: CAIRRTTETLNTIYF
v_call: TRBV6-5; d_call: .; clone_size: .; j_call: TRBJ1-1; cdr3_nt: TGTGCCAGCAGTTACGGGGGGGTCACTGAAGCTTTCTTT; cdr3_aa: CASSYGGVTEAFF
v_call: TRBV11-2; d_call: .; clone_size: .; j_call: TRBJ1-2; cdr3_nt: TGTGCCAGCGAGGATGGGACGCGACCTAACTATGGCTACACCTTC; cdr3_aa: CASEDGTRPNYGYTF
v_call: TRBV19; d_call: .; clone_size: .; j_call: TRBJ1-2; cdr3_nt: TGTGCCAGTAGTCCACGGGGGGTCGTCTCCTATGGCTACACCTTC; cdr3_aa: CASSPRGVVSYGYTF
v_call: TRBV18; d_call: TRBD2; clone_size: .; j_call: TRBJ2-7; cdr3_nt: TGTGCCAGCTCAGGGGGACTAGCGGGGGCCTACGAGCAGTACTTC; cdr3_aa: CASSGGLAGAYEQYF
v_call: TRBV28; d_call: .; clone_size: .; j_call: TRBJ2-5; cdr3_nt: TGTGCCAGCAGTACGACAGGCGATGCCAGGGAGACCCAGTACTTC; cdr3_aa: CASSTTGDARETQYF
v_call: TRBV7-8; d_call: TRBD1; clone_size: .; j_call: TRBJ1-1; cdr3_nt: TGTGCCAGCAGCTCGCCGACAGGGCGTATGAACACTGAAGCTTTCTTT; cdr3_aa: CASSSPTGRMNTEAFF
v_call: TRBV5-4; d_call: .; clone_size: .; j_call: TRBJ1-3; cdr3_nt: TGTGCCAGCAGCCCAAGGACCGAAAACACCATATATTTT; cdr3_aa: CASSPRTENTIYF
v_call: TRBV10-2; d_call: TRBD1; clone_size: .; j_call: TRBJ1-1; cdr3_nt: TGCGCCAGCACCCGGACAGGGCCCTTAAGCACTGAAGCTTTCTTT; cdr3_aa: CASTRTGPLSTEAFF
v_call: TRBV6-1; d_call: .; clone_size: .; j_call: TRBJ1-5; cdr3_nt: TGTGCCAGCAGTCCCTTTGGTGGGGGTATCCAGCCCCAGCATTTT; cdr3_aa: CASSPFGGGIQPQHF
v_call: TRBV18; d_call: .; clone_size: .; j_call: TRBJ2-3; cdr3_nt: TGTGCCAGCTCACTACGATCCACAGATACGCAGTATTTT; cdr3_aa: CASSLRSTDTQYF
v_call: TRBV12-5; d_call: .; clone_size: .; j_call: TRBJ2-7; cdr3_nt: TGTGCTAGTGGGTCAGAGTGGTCCGAGCAGTACTTC; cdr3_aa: CASGSEWSEQYF
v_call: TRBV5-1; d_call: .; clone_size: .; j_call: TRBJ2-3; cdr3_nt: TGCGCCAGCAGCTTGGGTTTACGCCCGAGTAGCACAGATACGCAGTATTTT; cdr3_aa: CASSLGLRPSSTDTQYF
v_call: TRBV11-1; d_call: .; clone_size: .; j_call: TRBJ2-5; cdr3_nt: TGTGCCAGCAGCCCGGCCGGACCCATCATCGGAGAGACCCAGTACTTC; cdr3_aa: CASSPAGPIIGETQYF
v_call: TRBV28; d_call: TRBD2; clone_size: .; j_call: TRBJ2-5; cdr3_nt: TGTGCCAGCAGTCCCCCTAGCGGGAGGGCCGGTGAGACCCAGTACTTC; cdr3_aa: CASSPPSGRAGETQYF
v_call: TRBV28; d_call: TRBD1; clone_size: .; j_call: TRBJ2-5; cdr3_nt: TGTGCCAGCAGCCCTATGGGACAGGGGACAGAGACCCAGTACTTC; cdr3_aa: CASSPMGQGTETQYF
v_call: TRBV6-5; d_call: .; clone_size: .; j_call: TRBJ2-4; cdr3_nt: TGTGCCAGCAGAAAAGGCGGAGCCAAAAACATTCAGTACTTC; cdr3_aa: CASRKGGAKNIQYF
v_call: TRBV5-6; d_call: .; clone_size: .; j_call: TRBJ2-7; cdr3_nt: TGTGCCAGCAGCTGGAGGTTGACAGAGCTCCTCTACGAGCAGTACTTC; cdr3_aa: CASSWRLTELLYEQYF
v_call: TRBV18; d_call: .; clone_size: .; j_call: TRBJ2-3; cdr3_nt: TGTGCCAGCGACAGACAGTCATCCCCGGATACGCAGTATTTT; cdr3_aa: CASDRQSSPDTQYF
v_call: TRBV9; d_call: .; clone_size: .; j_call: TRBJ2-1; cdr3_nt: TGTGCCAGCAGCGTAGAACTTTTAGCGGCCTACAATGAGCAGTTCTTC; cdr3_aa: CASSVELLAAYNEQFF
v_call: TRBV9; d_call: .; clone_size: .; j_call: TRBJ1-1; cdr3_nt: TGTGCCAGCAACTTCCTCTCCGGGGGCTGGTCTGAAGCTTTCTTT; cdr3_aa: CASNFLSGGWSEAFF
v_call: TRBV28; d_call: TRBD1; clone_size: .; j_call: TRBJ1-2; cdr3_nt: TGTGCCAGCATCGTACTCCGGGACAGGGGGTTTAACTATGGCTACACCTTC; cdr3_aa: CASIVLRDRGFNYGYTF
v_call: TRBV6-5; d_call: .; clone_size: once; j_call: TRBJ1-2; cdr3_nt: TGTGCCAGCAGTTATCTCAGGGGTGGCTACACCTTC; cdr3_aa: CASSYLRGGYTF
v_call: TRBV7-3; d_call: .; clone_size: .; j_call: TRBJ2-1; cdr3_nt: TGTGCCAGCAGACCTGAGGTCGGGGTTATCTACAATGAGCAGTTCTTC; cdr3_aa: CASRPEVGVIYNEQFF
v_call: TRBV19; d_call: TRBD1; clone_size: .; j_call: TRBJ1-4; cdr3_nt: TGTGCCAGTAGTGCGACAGGGAGTAATGAAAAACTGTTTTTT; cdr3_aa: CASSATGSNEKLFF
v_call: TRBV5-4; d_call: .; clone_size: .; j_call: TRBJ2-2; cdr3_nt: TGTGCCAGCAGCTGGGGGTCCGGGGAGCCGTTTTTT; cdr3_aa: CASSWGSGEPFF
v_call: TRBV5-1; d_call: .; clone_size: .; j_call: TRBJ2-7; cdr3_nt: TGCGCCAGCAGCTTGGGGCAATCCCTCTACGAGCAGTACTTC; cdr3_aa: CASSLGQSLYEQYF
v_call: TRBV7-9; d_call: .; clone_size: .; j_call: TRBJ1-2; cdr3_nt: TGTGCCAGCAGTCCCCGGGACGGGTGGGCTAACTATGGCTACACCTTC; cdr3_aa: CASSPRDGWANYGYTF
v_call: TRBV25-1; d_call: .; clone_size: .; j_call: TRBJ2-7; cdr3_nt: TGTGCCAGCAGTGGGGGTTACGGGCACCACGAGCAGTACTTC; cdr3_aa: CASSGGYGHHEQYF